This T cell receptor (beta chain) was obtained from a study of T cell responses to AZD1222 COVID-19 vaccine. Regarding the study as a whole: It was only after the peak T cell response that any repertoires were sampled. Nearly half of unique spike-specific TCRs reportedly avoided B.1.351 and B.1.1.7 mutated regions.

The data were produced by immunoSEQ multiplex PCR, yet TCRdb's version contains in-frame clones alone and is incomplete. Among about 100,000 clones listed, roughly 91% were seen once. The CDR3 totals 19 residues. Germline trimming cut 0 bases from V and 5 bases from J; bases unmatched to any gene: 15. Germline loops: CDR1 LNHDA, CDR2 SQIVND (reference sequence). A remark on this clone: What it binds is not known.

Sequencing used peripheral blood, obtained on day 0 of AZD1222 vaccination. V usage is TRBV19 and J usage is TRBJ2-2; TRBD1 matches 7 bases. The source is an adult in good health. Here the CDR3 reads CASSIDLEQGLIGTGELFF. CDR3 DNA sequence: TGTGCCAGTAGTATAGATCTCGAACAGGGGCTTATTGGGACCGGGGAGCTGTTTTTT.